This TCR beta chain was documented in a study of blood T cell repertoires in COVID-19. CDR1 and CDR2 (germline): SGHTA, FQGNSA. This CDR3 has 19 residues. The V and J ends lost 4 bases and 0 bases respectively, with 22 bases between them. Libraries were prepared by immunoSEQ multiplex PCR; TCRdb keeps only in-frame clonotypes and omits some of them. The table has roughly 100,000 clones, roughly 90% seen once. J is TRBJ1-5 and V is TRBV7-2; D is possibly TRBD1 (5 bases). Sequenced input: peripheral blood. The TCR comes from a human donor in a cohort sampled during active COVID-19. The CDR3 is CASSSDTDPRGYSNQPQHF. CDR3 in DNA: TGTGCCAGCAGCTCTGACACAGACCCAAGGGGCTATAGCAATCAGCCCCAGCATTTT.